One sample yielded the 26 T cell receptor beta chains listed below, sequenced in a study of CD8+CD57+ T cells in acquired aplastic anemia (dated by TCRdb to 2016 to 2019). Sequenced using an Illumina HiSeq 2000. Genomic DNA served as template for TCR beta VDJ combination and CDR3 sequence profiling. TCRdb reworked the public reads: Q25 trimming with fastp, MiXCR clone assembly, productive beta chains retained. For every CDR3 protein sequence, its rows merge into one entry that carries the most common genes and DNA. Counted in this sample were 150,000 to 200,000 distinct CDR3 sequences; under 70% of them appeared once. Roughly 50% of the sample rests with the top ten. The sequenced sample was sorted CD4+, CD8+, or CD8+CD57+ T cells (not recorded which) from PBMCs. These receptors were taken from a human donor with severe aplastic anemia or a healthy control (not recorded which).

CDR3 sequence reads: CASTGRMDNQPQHF. In DNA form, the CDR3 reads TGTGCCAGCACAGGGAGAATGGACAATCAGCCCCAGCATTTT. V usage is TRBV2 and J usage is TRBJ1-5, with D possibly being TRBD1 (5 bases). Germline V gene sequence: CDR1 SNHLY, CDR2 FYNNEI. Trimming took off 7 bases at V and 3 bases at J, with 13 bases between the two ends. The CDR3 spans 14 residues.

This clonotype was detected ten times or more. This chain uses TRBV27 with TRBJ2-1, with D unclear. V was trimmed by 3 bases and J by 4 bases, leaving 7 bases between them. Per the germline V gene, CDR1 is MNHEY and CDR2 is SMNVEV (reference sequence). The CDR3 totals 13 residues. The CDR3 sequence: CASSLSLYNEQFF. DNA for the CDR3: TGTGCCAGCAGTTTGTCCCTTTACAATGAGCAGTTCTTC.

This rearrangement joins TRBV7-9 to TRBJ2-5; maybe TRBD1 (6 bases). The CDR3 extends over 12 amino acids. Germline V lookup: CDR1 SEHNR, CDR2 FQNEAQ (reference sequence). Trimming removed 1 base from V and 6 bases from J, with 6 bases in between. The chain's CDR3 is CASSLGGQTQYF. CDR3 nucleotide sequence: TGTGCCAGCAGCTTAGGGGGGCAGACCCAGTACTTC. Variable domain in full (rest from reference TRBV7-9 and TRBJ2-5): DTGVSQNPRHKITKRGQNVTFRCDPISEHNRLYWYRQTLGQGPEFLTYFQNEAQLEKSRLLSDRFSAERPKGSFSTLEIQRTEQGDSAMYLCASSLGGQTQYFGPGTRLLVL.

Remarks on this clonotype: A read error may account for a junction end that differs from germline. V and J are TRBV7-3 and TRBJ2-7, with D possibly being TRBD1 (6 bases). The CDR3 runs to 15 residues. CDR1 and CDR2 from the germline V gene are SGHTA and FQGTGA. The CDR3 region is CASSLGDTTSYEQYF. CDR3 sequence (DNA): TGCGCCAGCAGCTTGGGGGACACCACTTCCTACGAGCAGTACTTC.

This clonotype is a singleton in its sample. This rearrangement joins TRBV15 to TRBJ1-1; D unresolved. Trimming left V 6 bases short and J 5 bases short, with 13 bases between. CDR3 length: 13 amino acids. The germline V gene encodes CDR1 LNHNV and CDR2 YYDKDF (reference sequence). CDR3 sequence reads: CATRGQAPTEAFF. CDR3 DNA: TGTGCCACCAGGGGCCAGGCTCCAACTGAAGCTTTCTTT.

The table lists this clonotype with a count of one. This chain joins TRBV7-6 and TRBJ2-5; 8 bases are shared with TRBD2. Germline CDR1 and CDR2: SGHVS and FNYEAQ. There are 16 residues in the CDR3. Trimming cost V 3 bases and J 5 bases; bases outside gene matches: 11. The CDR3, as DNA: TGTGCCAGCAGCTTTTCGAGCGGGGGATGGGGGGAGACCCAGTACTTC. As protein: CASSFSSGGWGETQYF.

The chain joins TRBV5-5 to TRBJ1-6, with 7 bases that match TRBD1. CDR3 size: 15 residues. V shed 0 bases, J shed 12 bases, and the junction held 9 bases outside the gene matches. The germline CDR1 and CDR2 sequences are SGHKS and YYEKEE (reference sequence). In DNA form, the CDR3 reads TGTGCCAGCAGCTTGGATAGGGGGCGCCTTGGACCCCTCCACTTT. Protein sequence: CASSLDRGRLGPLHF. The full variable domain, in which reference TRBV5-5 and TRBJ1-6 provide the parts outside the CDR3, is DAGVTQSPTHLIKTRGQQVTLRCSPISGHKSVSWYQQVLGQGPQFIFQYYEKEERGRGNFPDRFSARQFPNYSSELNVNALLLGDSALYLCASSLDRGRLGPLHFGNGTRLTVT.

This clonotype occurred once. The chain is built from TRBV19 and TRBJ2-7, with D perhaps matching TRBD2 (6 bases). This CDR3 is 16 amino acids long. Germline CDR1 reads LNHDA; CDR2 reads SQIVND (reference sequence). Deletions cut 3 bases from V and 2 bases from J, with 17 bases between. This CDR3 reads CASSITATGEAYEQYF. The CDR3 DNA follows: TGTGCCAGTAGTATTACAGCGACGGGGGAAGCCTACGAGCAGTACTTC.

The rearrangement links TRBV5-1 to TRBJ2-7; tentatively, D is TRBD1 (6 bases). This CDR3 spans 15 amino acids. The V gene lost 3 bases and the J gene lost 2 bases, with 15 bases spanning the gap. Looked up from germline, CDR1 is SGHRS and CDR2 is YFSETQ. CDR3 in DNA: TGCGCCAGCAGCTCTTTTGCCGGGGACACCTACGAGCAGTACTTC. Residues: CASSSFAGDTYEQYF.

The rearrangement links TRBV5-1 to TRBJ1-6, with 8 bases that match TRBD1. CDR1 is SGHRS and CDR2 is YFSETQ in the germline V gene. The CDR3 extends over 14 amino acids. The V segment lost 4 bases and the J segment 6 bases; nucleotides outside the gene matches: 3. CDR3 nucleotide sequence: TGCGCCAGCAGCGTCGGACAGGGTAATTCACCCCTCCACTTT. Translated, it gives CASSVGQGNSPLHF. Combining the CDR3 with reference TRBV5-1 and TRBJ1-6 gives the whole variable domain KAGVTQTPRYLIKTRGQQVTLSCSPISGHRSVSWYQQTPGQGLQFLFEYFSETQRNKGNFPGRFSGRQFSNSRSEMNVSTLELGDSALYLCASSVGQGNSPLHFGNGTRLTVT.

This clonotype has more than one count but fewer than ten. One end of the junction fails to match germline, which may point to a read error. J is TRBJ2-5 and V is TRBV7-9; TRBD1 might be the D (6 bases). Germline values: CDR1 SEHNR, CDR2 FQNEAQ (reference sequence). CDR3 size: 14 residues. The CDR3 DNA reads TGCGCCAGCAGCCCCGGACAGCACCAAGAGACCCAGTACTTC. It translates to CASSPGQHQETQYF.

This clonotype was detected a few times. V gene TRBV2 combines with J gene TRBJ1-1; D is ambiguous. Trimming removed 4 bases at V and 1 base at J, with 7 bases between. CDR3 length: 13 amino acids. Germline CDR1 is SNHLY and CDR2 is FYNNEI. The CDR3 DNA sequence: TGTGCCAGCAGTGTCATGGCGAACACTGAAGCTTTCTTT. It translates to CASSVMANTEAFF.

The chain recombines TRBV7-2 with TRBJ1-2; 9 positions match TRBD1. The germline V gene encodes CDR1 SGHTA and CDR2 FQGNSA. This CDR3 comprises 15 residues. Trimming cost V 5 bases and J 4 bases; bases outside gene matches: 8. The chain's CDR3 is CASSHWTGDVYGYTF. The CDR3 DNA sequence: TGTGCCAGCAGCCACTGGACAGGGGATGTCTATGGCTACACCTTC.

The chain joins TRBV7-8 to TRBJ1-1; perhaps TRBD1 as D (6 bases). CDR3 length: 14 residues. Germline V gives CDR1 SGHVS, CDR2 FQNEAQ. V was clipped by 4 bases and J by 1 base, with 10 bases between them. The CDR3 DNA is TGTGCCAGCAGCTACAGGGTTTCGAACACTGAAGCTTTCTTT. Its translation: CASSYRVSNTEAFF.

As for this clonotype: The junction differs from germline at one of its ends, possibly a read error. The gene calls are TRBV6-4 and TRBJ2-7; 7 positions agree with TRBD1. This CDR3 has 11 residues. The V gene's germline CDR1 is MRHNA and CDR2 SNTAGT. CDR3 DNA: TGTGCCATCAGTTACAGGGGCGAGCAGTACTTC. Translating it yields CAISYRGEQYF.

For this clonotype: The junction differs from germline at one of its ends, possibly a read error. The V call is TRBV2, the J call TRBJ2-7, with 11 bases matching TRBD2. CDR1 is SNHLY and CDR2 is FYNNEI in the germline V gene. The CDR3 length is 17 residues. The DNA of the CDR3 is TGTGCCAGCGGTGATCCAACAGGAGGGACTAGCGGTAGCGAGCAGTACTTC. Encoded protein: CASGDPTGGTSGSEQYF.

The rearrangement joins TRBV7-2 to TRBJ1-2, with 8 bases identical to TRBD1. Germline lookup yields CDR1 SGHTA and CDR2 FQGNSA. This CDR3 has 15 amino acids. The V and J ends lost 1 base and 2 bases, in that order; junction bases with no gene match: 3. CDR3 nucleotide sequence: TGTGCCAGCAGCTTAGGGGACAGGCGGAACTATGGCTACACCTTC. This codes for CASSLGDRRNYGYTF.

CDR3 nucleotides: TGTGCCAGTAGTATTGTGTATGGAAATTCACCCCTCCACTTT. As protein: CASSIVYGNSPLHF. V is TRBV19 and J is TRBJ1-6; D is undetermined. CDR1 and CDR2 from the germline V gene are LNHDA and SQIVND (reference sequence). The germline V and J ends were trimmed by 3 bases and 7 bases, with 10 bases remaining between them. The CDR3 has 14 residues.

The chain joins TRBV7-6 to TRBJ1-1, with D tentatively TRBD1 (5 bases). Trimming cost V 1 base and J 0 bases, with 9 bases left between them. Germline CDR1 is SGHVS and CDR2 is FNYEAQ. This CDR3 is 15 amino acids long. The CDR3 reads CASSLGDWMNTEAFF. The CDR3 DNA reads as TGTGCCAGCAGCTTAGGGGACTGGATGAACACTGAAGCTTTCTTT.

The chain carries TRBV2 and TRBJ1-2; 7 bases match TRBD1. The CDR3 is 10 amino acids. The V gene's germline CDR1 is SNHLY and CDR2 FYNNEI. The V gene end was trimmed by 11 bases and the J gene end by 11 bases; junction bases not matched to a gene: 8. The CDR3 reads CASGGISYTF. The CDR3 bases are TGTGCCTCAGGGGGGATCTCGTACACCTTC.

This clonotype occurred once. This sequence joins TRBV7-9 and TRBJ2-7, with a tentative D call TRBD1 (7 bases). The CDR3 runs to 15 residues. V was shortened by 3 bases and J by 2 bases, with 14 bases between the two germline ends. Germline V gene lookup returns CDR1 SEHNR and CDR2 FQNEAQ (reference sequence). DNA of the CDR3: TGTGCCAGCAGCTTGGCGGGACAGCCCGCCTACGAGCAGTACTTC. Encoded protein: CASSLAGQPAYEQYF.

This clonotype was observed once. The chain joins TRBV29-1 to TRBJ1-2; the match to TRBD1 covers 9 bases. CDR3 size: 13 residues. Per the germline V gene, CDR1 is SQVTM and CDR2 is ANQGSEA. V gave up 6 bases and J gave up 4 bases; unmatched junction bases: 6. DNA of the CDR3: TGCAGCGTACCCGGGGACAGGGTCTATGGCTACACCTTC. Translation gives CSVPGDRVYGYTF.

The chain recombines TRBV15 with TRBJ1-1; unclear D gene. The CDR3 extends over 13 amino acids. V was cut by 1 base and J by 5 bases, with 8 bases left in between. Germline CDR1 LNHNV, CDR2 YYDKDF (reference sequence). Here the CDR3 reads CATSRVQETEAFF. The CDR3 coding sequence is TGTGCCACCAGCAGAGTGCAGGAGACTGAAGCTTTCTTT.

This clonotype was detected many times. This chain links TRBV12-3 or TRBV12-4 with TRBJ2-1; D is ambiguous. Trimming pared 5 bases from V and 2 bases from J, leaving 13 bases between. The CDR3 is 15 residues long. The DNA of the CDR3 is TGTGCCAGCAGTGGTTTTCGCTTTCCCTACAATGAGCAGTTCTTC. Translation gives CASSGFRFPYNEQFF.

This chain links TRBV11-2 with TRBJ1-2, with D maybe TRBD1 (6 bases). Germline V CDR1 and CDR2: SGHAT, FQNNGV. The CDR3 sequence is 14 residues long. Between the trimmed V and J ends, which lost 5 bases and 7 bases, there was a span of 17 bases. The chain's CDR3 is CASSATSGGTGYTF. DNA of the CDR3: TGTGCCAGCAGCGCCACGTCGGGGGGCACTGGCTACACCTTC.

The chain recombines TRBV29-1 with TRBJ2-3, with 11 positions matching TRBD2. CDR1 and CDR2 (germline): SQVTM, ANQGSEA. The ends lost 6 bases at V and 4 bases at J; junction bases unmatched: 9. CDR3 length: 15 amino acids. The CDR3 sequence is CSVVTSGRSPDTQYF. The CDR3 nucleotides read TGCAGCGTAGTTACTAGCGGGAGAAGTCCAGATACGCAGTATTTT.